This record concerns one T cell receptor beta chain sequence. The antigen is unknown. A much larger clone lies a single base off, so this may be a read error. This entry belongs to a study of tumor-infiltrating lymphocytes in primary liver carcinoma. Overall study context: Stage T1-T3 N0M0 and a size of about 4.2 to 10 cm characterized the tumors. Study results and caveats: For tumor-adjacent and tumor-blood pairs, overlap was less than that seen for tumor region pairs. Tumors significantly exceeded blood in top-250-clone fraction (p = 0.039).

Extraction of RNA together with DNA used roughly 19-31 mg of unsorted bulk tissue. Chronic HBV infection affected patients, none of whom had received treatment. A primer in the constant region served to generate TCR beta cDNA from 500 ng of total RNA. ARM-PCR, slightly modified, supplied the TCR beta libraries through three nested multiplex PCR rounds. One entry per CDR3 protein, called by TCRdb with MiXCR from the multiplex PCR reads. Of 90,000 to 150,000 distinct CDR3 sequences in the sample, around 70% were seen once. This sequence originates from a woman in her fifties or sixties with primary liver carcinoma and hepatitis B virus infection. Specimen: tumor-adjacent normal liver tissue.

The CDR3 spells CASSWGQDTDTQHF. Written as DNA, the CDR3 is TGCGCCAGCAGCTGGGGACAGGACACAGATACGCAGCATTTT. The gene calls are TRBV5-1 and TRBJ2-3, with 8 positions matching TRBD1. The closer fit of TRBJ1-5 to the DNA end suggests the J call may be wrong. The CDR3 spans 14 residues. CDR1 SGHRS and CDR2 YFSETQ come from the germline V gene.